The 10 T cell receptor beta chains below were found in one sample sequenced in a study of memory CD4+ T cells and cytomegalovirus serostatus. TCRdb's copy holds only in-frame clones and misses some; the assay was immunoSEQ multiplex PCR. The repertoire consists of tens of thousands of clones, with 78% occurring once and the leading ten covering 0.6% to 0.9%. The sort gate was single viable CD3+CD4+CD8-CD45RO+ cells for memory CD4+ T cells. Material for sequencing was memory CD4+ T cells from blood. These receptors were taken from an adult in good health and CMV-seronegative.

This clone appeared once. The chain uses TRBV28 and TRBJ2-6; the D gene is possibly TRBD1 (5 bases). V lost 3 bases and J lost 4, with 10 bases in between. The CDR3 length is 15 residues. Germline V gives CDR1 MDHEN, CDR2 SYDVKM. CDR3 residues: CASSFVGAGANVLTF. The CDR3 DNA reads TGTGCCAGCAGTTTCGTTGGGGCCGGGGCCAACGTCCTGACTTTC.

The chain has TRBV11-3 and TRBJ2-5; no clear D gene. This CDR3 comprises 13 residues. Trimming removed 2 bases at V and 5 bases at J, with 9 bases between. The germline CDR1 and CDR2 sequences are SGHNT and YENEEA. CDR3 protein: CASSLRVGETQYF. In DNA, the CDR3 is TGTGCCAGCAGCTTACGGGTTGGGGAGACCCAGTACTTC.

The V call is TRBV10-3, the J call TRBJ2-7; TRBD1 might be the D (5 bases). CDR1 ENHRY and CDR2 SYGVKD come from the germline V gene. The CDR3 loop spans 12 amino acids. CDR3: CGNRSLVYEQYF. The CDR3, as DNA: TGTGGCAACAGGAGTCTGGTCTACGAGCAGTACTTC.

This chain uses TRBV25-1 with TRBJ1-6; D gene ambiguous. Trimming pared 1 base from V and 6 bases from J, leaving 10 bases between. The CDR3 runs to 15 residues. Germline V gene data show CDR1 as MGHDK and CDR2 as SYGVNS. As DNA, the CDR3 is TGTGCCAGCAGTGAATTCGACCGTTTTAATTCACCCCTCCACTTT. Protein sequence: CASSEFDRFNSPLHF.

Here the CDR3 DNA reads TGTGCCAGCAGCGGGGACGCGGGGAATGAGCAGTTCTTC. Translated, it gives CASSGDAGNEQFF. This chain joins TRBV7-9 and TRBJ2-1; tentative D call: TRBD2 (6 bases). Between the trimmed V and J ends, which lost 5 bases and 7 bases, there was a span of 12 bases. The CDR3 extends over 13 amino acids. Germline V lookup: CDR1 SEHNR, CDR2 FQNEAQ (reference sequence).

The chain is built from TRBV11-2 and TRBJ2-7; 8 bases are shared with TRBD2. J lost 0 bases, V lost 4 bases, and 5 bases had no gene match. Per germline, CDR1 SGHAT and CDR2 FQNNGV. The CDR3 runs to 15 residues. The CDR3: CASSSRLALSYEQYF. The DNA for the CDR3 is TGTGCCAGCAGCTCCCGACTAGCGCTCTCCTACGAGCAGTACTTC.

A few counts support this clone. The chain has TRBV2 and TRBJ2-2; 14 bases match TRBD2. Germline V CDR1 and CDR2: SNHLY, FYNNEI. The CDR3 loop spans 16 amino acids. With 4 bases clipped from V and 8 bases from J, the junction kept 6 bases outside the gene matches. CDR3 DNA: TGTGCCAGCAGTGTGGGACTAGCGGGAGTGTGGGGGGAGCTGTTTTTT. Amino acids: CASSVGLAGVWGELFF.

The chain links TRBV6-5 to TRBJ2-7; possible D gene TRBD2, 5 bases. This CDR3 is built from 15 residues. Germline V CDR1 and CDR2: MNHEY, SVGAGI. Trimming removed 2 bases from V and 6 bases from J, with 17 bases in between. In nucleotides, the CDR3 is TGTGCCAGCAGTTACGGCCCAGAGCTTGGAGGCGAGCAGTACTTC. Amino acid sequence: CASSYGPELGGEQYF.

This chain connects TRBV30 to TRBJ1-2; D possibly corresponds to TRBD1 (6 bases). Germline V gives CDR1 GTSNPN, CDR2 SVGIG (reference sequence). The CDR3 is 12 amino acids. V was cut by 5 bases and J by 8 bases, with 15 bases left in between. The DNA of the CDR3 is TGTGCCTGGGCACTTCGGACAGCCGGCTACACCTTC. Encoded protein: CAWALRTAGYTF.

The V call is TRBV19, the J call TRBJ2-3, with D perhaps given as TRBD1 or TRBD2 (6 bases each). Trimming shortened V by 9 bases and J by 6 bases, and 22 bases separated the two germline ends. This CDR3 spans 15 amino acids. Germline V gives CDR1 LNHDA, CDR2 SQIVND (reference sequence). The CDR3 is CASRHWGAAIDTQYF. The CDR3, as DNA: TGTGCCAGCCGTCACTGGGGGGCGGCGATCGATACGCAGTATTTT.